The rows below give T cell receptor beta chains drawn from one sample of a study of cytomegalovirus exposure and HLA in healthy donors. Sequencing was performed with immunoSEQ multiplex PCR; in TCRdb, only in-frame clones are kept and a portion is missing. The sample lists a few hundred thousand clones, roughly 87% occurring once. The sequenced sample was PBMCs. All receptors come from a man between 18 and 35 years old in good health and CMV-seropositive. The CDR3 runs from the conserved cysteine through the conserved F or W. The D gene is left open where the match is weak. Part of the rows lack a size; the others show once, few, many or a class for expanded clones.

J | D | size | V | CDR3 | DNA
TRBJ2-7 | - | - | TRBV28 | CATIGSSYEQYF | TGTGCCACCATTGGGTCCTCCTACGAGCAGTACTTC
TRBJ1-3 | - | few | TRBV19 | CATKTAARGNTIYF | TGTGCCACTAAAACAGCGGCGAGGGGAAACACCATATATTTT
TRBJ2-6 | - | - | TRBV5-4 | CASSLAGGHYSGANVLTF | TGTGCCAGCAGCTTGGCCGGAGGACACTACTCTGGGGCCAACGTCCTGACTTTC
TRBJ1-4 | - | once | TRBV29-1 | CSAEIGGNEKLFF | TGCAGCGCCGAGATCGGAGGTAATGAAAAACTGTTTTTT
TRBJ2-2 | - | - | TRBV7-2 | CASSLMGAYTGELFF | TGTGCCAGCAGCTTGATGGGGGCGTACACCGGGGAGCTGTTTTTT
TRBJ2-1 | - | - | TRBV11-3 | CASSSSWSYNEQFF | TGTGCCAGCAGCTCGAGTTGGTCCTACAATGAGCAGTTCTTC
TRBJ1-1 | - | - | TRBV30 | CAWSVGPLARAFF | TGTGCCTGGAGTGTAGGACCCTTAGCCCGCGCTTTCTTT
TRBJ2-7 | - | - | TRBV5-4 | CASRRTISDYEQYF | TGTGCCAGCAGACGGACCATATCGGACTACGAGCAGTACTTC
TRBJ2-1 | - | few | TRBV5-1 | CASSLGALAADYNEQFF | TGCGCCAGCAGCTTGGGAGCCTTAGCGGCGGATTACAATGAGCAGTTCTTC
TRBJ2-3 | TRBD2 | - | TRBV19 | CASSTPGRGGDTQYF | TGTGCCAGTAGTACCCCCGGGCGCGGGGGAGATACGCAGTATTTT
TRBJ2-7 | - | - | TRBV10-3 | CAISETPGVRNEQYF | TGTGCCATCAGTGAGACCCCAGGAGTGAGAAACGAGCAGTACTTC
TRBJ2-1 | - | - | TRBV2 | CASKSASYNEQFF | TGTGCCAGCAAGTCTGCTTCCTACAATGAGCAGTTCTTC
TRBJ2-5 | - | - | TRBV7-2 | CASSLTETQYF | TGTGCCAGCAGTTTAACAGAGACCCAGTACTTC
TRBJ1-2 | - | - | TRBV7-2 | CASSLSYGYTF | TGTGCCAGCAGCTTGAGCTATGGCTACACCTTC
TRBJ2-5 | - | once | TRBV27 | CASSGEEETQYF | TGTGCCAGCAGCGGGGAGGAAGAGACCCAGTACTTC
TRBJ2-2 | - | - | TRBV5-6 | CASSPYRGELFF | TGTGCCAGCAGCCCGTATCGCGGGGAGCTGTTTTTT
TRBJ2-1 | TRBD2 | - | TRBV2 | CASSGLLAGAYNEQFF | TGTGCCAGCAGTGGGCTACTAGCGGGAGCCTACAATGAGCAGTTCTTC